This T cell receptor (beta chain) was sequenced for a study of T cell repertoires in cytomegalovirus infection. The wider study: Selected CMV epitopes included recently identified HLA-C-restricted ones as well as well-studied HLA-B-restricted ones.

For this clonotype: Its antigen is currently unknown.

Each CDR3 protein is one row after TCRdb ran MiXCR on the reads. Of approximately 910,000 distinct CDR3 sequences listed, approximately 31% were seen once; the top ten hold around an eighth. Overall study results and limits: Ex vivo responses were dominated by HLA-C-restricted CMV-specific TCR beta clonotypes.

The sequence derives from a human donor in good health (CMV status not recorded). Some clones in this sample may be carry-over from other donors' samples. Sample: cultured CD8+ T cells from PBMCs, taken from culture after CMV antigen stimulation.

CDR3 loop: CASSHTGSGETQYF. CDR3 DNA sequence: TGCGCCAGCAGCCACACAGGGAGCGGAGAGACCCAGTACTTC. The chain combines TRBV4-1 with TRBJ2-5, with D tentatively TRBD1 (6 bases). V gave up 3 bases and J gave up 4 bases, with 12 bases separating them. Looked up from germline, CDR1 is MGHRA and CDR2 is YSYEKL. This CDR3 spans 14 amino acids.